The 23 T cell receptor beta chains below were found in one sample sequenced in a study of CD8+ T cells in alopecia areata. RNA was isolated and reverse transcribed to cDNA, the sequencing template. Assay used: immunoSEQ multiplex PCR; TCRdb lists only in-frame clones, some missing. The table has 150,000 to 200,000 clones, 59% seen once. The sequenced sample was CD4+ T cells sorted from blood, obtained at week 0. These receptors all come from a human donor with alopecia areata.

This chain joins TRBV9 and TRBJ2-3; the D gene is possibly TRBD2 (6 bases). There are 16 residues in the CDR3. CDR1 SGDLS and CDR2 YYNGEE come from the germline V gene. Trimming cost V 4 bases and J 0 bases, with 15 bases left between them. CDR3 residues: CASSMGGLASTDTQYF. The CDR3 DNA reads TGTGCCAGCAGCATGGGAGGACTCGCTAGCACAGATACGCAGTATTTT.

There are a few counts of this clone. V usage is TRBV29-1 and J usage is TRBJ2-7; TRBD1 is a possible D gene (6 bases). CDR1 and CDR2 (germline): SQVTM, ANQGSEA. Trimming cost V 4 bases and J 3 bases, with 13 bases left between them. This CDR3 has 13 residues. The CDR3 bases are TGCAGCGTTGCTGCAGGACAGATCTACGAGCAGTACTTC. The encoded protein is CSVAAGQIYEQYF.

The chain combines TRBV30 with TRBJ2-3; 10 bases are a match to TRBD2. The CDR3 contains 15 residues. The V segment lost 0 bases and the J segment 0 bases; nucleotides outside the gene matches: 0. CDR1 and CDR2 (germline): GTSNPN, SVGIG (reference sequence). CDR3 amino acids: CAWSVSGGSTDTQYF. In DNA form, the CDR3 reads TGTGCCTGGAGTGTTAGCGGGGGGAGCACAGATACGCAGTATTTT.

The V call is TRBV5-1, the J call TRBJ1-1, with D unclear. This CDR3 has 16 residues. CDR1 and CDR2 from the germline V gene are SGHRS and YFSETQ. The germline V and J ends were trimmed by 4 bases and 4 bases, with 20 bases remaining between them. CDR3 DNA: TGCGCCAGCAGCCAAAGAGGGTTGTCGCTGCCCACTGAAGCTTTCTTT. As protein: CASSQRGLSLPTEAFF.

This clone was seen a handful of times. This chain connects TRBV30 to TRBJ2-3, with no clear D. Germline V lookup: CDR1 GTSNPN, CDR2 SVGIG (reference sequence). This CDR3 region has 12 residues. V was pared by 1 base and J by 0 bases, with 2 bases between. Here the CDR3 DNA reads TGTGCCTGGAGTGCGAGCACAGATACGCAGTATTTT. Translation: CAWSASTDTQYF.

This clone was recorded a few times. The chain is built from TRBV7-9 and TRBJ1-6, with D possibly being TRBD1 (6 bases). Looked up from germline, CDR1 is SEHNR and CDR2 is FQNEAQ (reference sequence). The CDR3 length is 16 residues. V was clipped by 5 bases and J by 9 bases, with 20 bases between them. CDR3 region: CASSPKTGTPGSPLHF. CDR3 sequence (DNA): TGTGCCAGCAGCCCCAAGACAGGCACGCCGGGTTCACCCCTCCACTTT.

V and J are TRBV21-1 and TRBJ1-5. TRBV21-1 is marked as a pseudogene. This CDR3 is 14 amino acids long. The DNA for the CDR3 is TGTGCCAGCAGCAAAACTCGGTTAAATCAGCCCCAGCATTTT. Amino acids: CASSKTRLNQPQHF.

The rearrangement joins TRBV7-9 to TRBJ1-1; TRBD1 is a possible D gene (5 bases). Per germline, CDR1 SEHNR and CDR2 FQNEAQ (reference sequence). This CDR3 spans 15 amino acids. The V gene lost 4 bases and the J gene lost 1 base, with 13 bases spanning the gap. CDR3 bases: TGTGCCAGCAGCTCTCGGGGGAAAGGGAACACTGAAGCTTTCTTT. Translated, it gives CASSSRGKGNTEAFF.

This rearrangement joins TRBV29-1 to TRBJ1-1; a weak D match, TRBD1 (6 bases). The CDR3 runs 12 residues. Trimming cost V 5 bases and J 7 bases, with 14 bases left between them. Germline-derived CDR1 and CDR2 are SQVTM and ANQGSEA. In DNA form, the CDR3 reads TGCAGCGTTTCGCAACAGGGAAGTGAAGCTTTCTTT. Amino acid sequence: CSVSQQGSEAFF.

The genes are TRBV29-1 and TRBJ1-5; D is unresolved. The CDR3 is 13 residues long. The V gene lost 6 bases and the J gene lost 2 bases, with 11 bases spanning the gap. Germline assignment: CDR1 SQVTM and CDR2 ANQGSEA. CDR3 in DNA: TGCAGCGTCCGAACAACAGGCAATCAGCCCCAGCATTTT. Translating it yields CSVRTTGNQPQHF. Looking up the rest from reference TRBV29-1 and TRBJ1-5 gives the full variable domain: SAVISQKPSRDICQRGTSLTIQCQVDSQVTMMFWYRQQPGQSLTLIATANQGSEATYESGFVIDKFPISRPNLTFSTLTVSNMSPEDSSIYLCSVRTTGNQPQHFGDGTRLSIL.

The sample holds one count of this clone. CDR3 sequence: CASSQTTGRASPLHF. CDR3 nucleotide sequence: TGCGCCAGCAGTCAGACGACAGGGAGAGCATCACCCCTCCACTTT. The J gene is TRBJ1-6, the V gene TRBV5-1, with 7 bases that match TRBD1. Germline V CDR1 and CDR2: SGHRS, YFSETQ. V lost 5 bases, J lost 10 bases, and 12 bases stayed unmatched. CDR3 length: 15 residues. Together with reference TRBV5-1 and TRBJ1-6, the CDR3 gives the full variable domain: KAGVTQTPRYLIKTRGQQVTLSCSPISGHRSVSWYQQTPGQGLQFLFEYFSETQRNKGNFPGRFSGRQFSNSRSEMNVSTLELGDSALYLCASSQTTGRASPLHFGNGTRLTVT.

V usage is TRBV12-5 and J usage is TRBJ1-1; D uncertain. V was shortened by 3 bases and J by 1 base, with 9 bases between the two germline ends. Germline V gives CDR1 LGHNT, CDR2 FRNRAP. This CDR3 region has 14 residues. DNA for the CDR3: TGTGCTAGTGGTTTCATGGTACGGAACACTGAAGCTTTCTTT. This gives the protein CASGFMVRNTEAFF.

This clone showed up just a few times. In DNA form, the CDR3 reads TGTGCCAGCAGCCAAGTCCGGGACAGGAACGTCCTGACTTTC. It encodes CASSQVRDRNVLTF. The rearrangement links TRBV14 to TRBJ2-6, with 8 bases aligning to TRBD1. There are 14 residues in the CDR3. Per germline, CDR1 SGHDN and CDR2 FVKESK. V shed 1 base, J shed 10 bases, and the junction held 3 bases outside the gene matches.

This clone showed up just once. This chain connects TRBV7-8 to TRBJ2-2; D gene uncertain. V dropped 5 bases and J dropped 4 bases, with 8 bases sitting between them. The CDR3 extends over 13 amino acids. Germline values: CDR1 SGHVS, CDR2 FQNEAQ. CDR3 protein: CASSKESTGELFF. CDR3 in DNA: TGTGCCAGCAGCAAGGAGAGCACCGGGGAGCTGTTTTTT.

This clone was seen only once. The chain's CDR3 is CASSARPSLAGGREQYF. CDR3 coding DNA: TGTGCCAGCAGCGCCCGCCCCTCACTAGCGGGGGGGCGCGAGCAGTACTTC. The genes are TRBV9 and TRBJ2-7; the match to TRBD2 covers 13 bases. Germline V gives CDR1 SGDLS, CDR2 YYNGEE. Trimming cost V 3 bases and J 6 bases; bases outside gene matches: 12. The CDR3 consists of 17 residues.

The V and J genes are TRBV11-2 and TRBJ2-3; no clear D. Germline CDR1 is SGHAT and CDR2 is FQNNGV. Trimming pared 1 base from V and 1 base from J, leaving 9 bases between. The CDR3 is 15 residues long. DNA for the CDR3: TGTGCCAGCAGCTTAGGGCTAGACCGCACAGATACGCAGTATTTT. It yields the protein CASSLGLDRTDTQYF.

The chain combines TRBV6-5 with TRBJ2-7; 11 nucleotides agree with TRBD2. Losses at the gene ends were 6 bases for V and 7 bases for J; bases not matched to a gene: 5. There are 13 residues in the CDR3. Germline assignment: CDR1 MNHEY and CDR2 SVGAGI. In DNA, the CDR3 is TGTGCCAGCAGCCCGGGACTAGCGGAAGAGCAGTACTTC. This sequence encodes CASSPGLAEEQYF.

This clone was picked up a small number of times. This chain joins TRBV4-2 and TRBJ2-3; D call uncertain. Germline V gene lookup returns CDR1 LGHNA and CDR2 YNFKEQ. CDR3 length: 14 amino acids. The V end lost 1 base, the J end lost 3 bases, and 8 bases lay between the germline ends. The CDR3 is CASSQGMGTDTQYF. In DNA form, the CDR3 reads TGTGCCAGCAGCCAAGGCATGGGGACAGATACGCAGTATTTT.

The chain uses TRBV15 and TRBJ2-2; no clear D. The CDR3 loop spans 14 amino acids. Deletions cut 1 base from V and 8 bases from J, with 11 bases between. Germline values: CDR1 LNHNV, CDR2 YYDKDF (reference sequence). CDR3 residues: CATSRGTLRGELFF. In nucleotides, the CDR3 is TGTGCCACCAGCAGAGGGACCCTCCGGGGGGAGCTGTTTTTT.

The rearrangement joins TRBV30 to TRBJ2-7; the D is unclear. V was trimmed by 0 bases and J by 3 bases, leaving 6 bases between them. The CDR3 covers 12 residues. The germline V gene has CDR1 GTSNPN and CDR2 SVGIG (reference sequence). As DNA, the CDR3 is TGTGCCTGGAGTGTATCCCGCTACGAGCAGTACTTC. Translated: CAWSVSRYEQYF.

The gene calls are TRBV5-1 and TRBJ2-7; D ambiguous. V lost 7 bases to trimming and J lost 2 bases, with 13 bases between them. In germline, CDR1 is SGHRS, CDR2 YFSETQ. The CDR3 has 13 amino acids. CDR3 loop: CASGPSGPYEQYF. CDR3 nucleotide sequence: TGCGCCAGCGGTCCGAGTGGGCCCTACGAGCAGTACTTC. The variable domain in full, with the rest retrieved from reference TRBV5-1 and TRBJ2-7, is KAGVTQTPRYLIKTRGQQVTLSCSPISGHRSVSWYQQTPGQGLQFLFEYFSETQRNKGNFPGRFSGRQFSNSRSEMNVSTLELGDSALYLCASGPSGPYEQYFGPGTRLTVT.

The table lists this clone with a few counts. No DNA is shown, since the ends of the CDR3 on it are uncertain; the CDR3 is the one TCRdb lists. CDR3 sequence reads: CASSKVGQGSTDTQYF. The V and J genes are TRBV21-1 and TRBJ2-3; the DNA was not used to check the table's D call, TRBD1. TRBV21-1 is a pseudogene segment. The CDR3 sequence runs 16 residues, both termini included.

This clone was picked up a small number of times. The gene calls are TRBV30 and TRBJ2-2; a weak D match, TRBD1 (5 bases). The germline CDR1 and CDR2 sequences are GTSNPN and SVGIG (reference sequence). The V end was cut by 2 bases, the J end by 6 bases, with 10 bases between. The CDR3 loop spans 13 amino acids. The CDR3 nucleotides are TGTGCCTGGAGTCTAGACAGACCCGGGGAGCTGTTTTTT. The encoded protein is CAWSLDRPGELFF.